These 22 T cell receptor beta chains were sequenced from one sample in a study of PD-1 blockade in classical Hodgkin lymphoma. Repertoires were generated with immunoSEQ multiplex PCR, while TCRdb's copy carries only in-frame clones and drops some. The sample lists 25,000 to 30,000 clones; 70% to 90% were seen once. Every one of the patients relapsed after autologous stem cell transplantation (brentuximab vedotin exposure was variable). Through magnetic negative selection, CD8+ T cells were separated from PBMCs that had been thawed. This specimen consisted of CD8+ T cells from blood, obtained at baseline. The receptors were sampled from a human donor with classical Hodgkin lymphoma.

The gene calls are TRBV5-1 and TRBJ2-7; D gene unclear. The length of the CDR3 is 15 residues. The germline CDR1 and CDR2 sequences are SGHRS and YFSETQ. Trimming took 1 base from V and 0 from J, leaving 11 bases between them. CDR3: CASSLNRGSSYEQYF. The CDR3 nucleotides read TGCGCCAGCAGCTTGAACAGAGGAAGCTCCTACGAGCAGTACTTC. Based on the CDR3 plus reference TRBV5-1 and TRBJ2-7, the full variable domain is KAGVTQTPRYLIKTRGQQVTLSCSPISGHRSVSWYQQTPGQGLQFLFEYFSETQRNKGNFPGRFSGRQFSNSRSEMNVSTLELGDSALYLCASSLNRGSSYEQYFGPGTRLTVT.

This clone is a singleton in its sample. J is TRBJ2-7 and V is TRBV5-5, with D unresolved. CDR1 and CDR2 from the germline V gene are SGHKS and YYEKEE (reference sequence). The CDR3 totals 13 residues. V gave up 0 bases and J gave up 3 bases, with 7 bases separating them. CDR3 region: CASSLAWGYEQYF. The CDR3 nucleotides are TGTGCCAGCAGCTTGGCCTGGGGCTACGAGCAGTACTTC.

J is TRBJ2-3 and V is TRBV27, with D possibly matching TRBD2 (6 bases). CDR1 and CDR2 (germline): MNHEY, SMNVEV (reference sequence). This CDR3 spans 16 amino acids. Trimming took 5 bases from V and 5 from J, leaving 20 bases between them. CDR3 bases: TGTGCCAGCAGTGTCGGGGCCAGCGGGTCTAGAGATACGCAGTATTTT. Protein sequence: CASSVGASGSRDTQYF.

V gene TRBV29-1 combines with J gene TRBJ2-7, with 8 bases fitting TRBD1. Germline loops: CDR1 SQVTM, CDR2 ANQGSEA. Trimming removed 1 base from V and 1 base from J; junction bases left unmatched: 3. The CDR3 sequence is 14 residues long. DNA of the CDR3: TGCAGCGTTGAAGCCCGGACAGGGTCCTACGAGCAGTACTTC. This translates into CSVEARTGSYEQYF.

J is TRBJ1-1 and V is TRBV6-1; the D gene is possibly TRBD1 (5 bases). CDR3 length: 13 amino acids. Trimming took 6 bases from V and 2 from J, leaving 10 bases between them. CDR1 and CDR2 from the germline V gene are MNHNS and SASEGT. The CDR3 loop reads CASRNQGNTEAFF. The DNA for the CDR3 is TGTGCCAGCAGGAATCAGGGTAACACTGAAGCTTTCTTT.

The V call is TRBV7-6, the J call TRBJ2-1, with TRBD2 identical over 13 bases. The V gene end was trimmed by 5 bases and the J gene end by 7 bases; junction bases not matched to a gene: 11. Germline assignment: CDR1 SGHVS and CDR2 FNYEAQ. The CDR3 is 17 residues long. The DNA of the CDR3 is TGTGCCAGCAGCCCCGGGACTAGCGGGATTTTGAGAAATGAGCAGTTCTTC. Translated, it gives CASSPGTSGILRNEQFF.

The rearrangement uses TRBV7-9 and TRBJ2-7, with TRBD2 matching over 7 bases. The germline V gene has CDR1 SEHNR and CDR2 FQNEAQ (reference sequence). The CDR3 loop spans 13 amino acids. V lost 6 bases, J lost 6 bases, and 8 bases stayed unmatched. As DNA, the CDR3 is TGTGCCAGCAGTGATCCGCCGGGGGGCGAGCAGTACTTC. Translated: CASSDPPGGEQYF. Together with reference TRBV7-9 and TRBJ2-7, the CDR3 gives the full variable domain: DTGVSQNPRHKITKRGQNVTFRCDPISEHNRLYWYRQTLGQGPEFLTYFQNEAQLEKSRLLSDRFSAERPKGSFSTLEIQRTEQGDSAMYLCASSDPPGGEQYFGPGTRLTVT.

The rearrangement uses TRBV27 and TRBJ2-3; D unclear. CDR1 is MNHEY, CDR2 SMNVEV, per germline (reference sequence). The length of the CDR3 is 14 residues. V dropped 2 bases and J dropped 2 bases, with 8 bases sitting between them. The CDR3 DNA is TGTGCCAGCAGTTTAGTGGCCCTCACAGATACGCAGTATTTT. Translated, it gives CASSLVALTDTQYF.

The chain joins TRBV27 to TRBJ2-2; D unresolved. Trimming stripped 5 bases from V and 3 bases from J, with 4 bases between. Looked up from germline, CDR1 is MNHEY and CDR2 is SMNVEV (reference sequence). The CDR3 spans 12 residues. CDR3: CASSRHTGELFF. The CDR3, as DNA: TGTGCCAGCAGTCGACACACCGGGGAGCTGTTTTTT.

CDR3 in DNA: TGTGCCAGCAGCCAATGGGGACAAGGCCAACGCGAGCAGTACTTC. The encoded protein is CASSQWGQGQREQYF. This sequence joins TRBV7-8 and TRBJ2-7, with D maybe TRBD1 (6 bases). This CDR3 is built from 15 residues. Germline V lookup: CDR1 SGHVS, CDR2 FQNEAQ. Trimming took off 5 bases at V and 6 bases at J, with 20 bases between the two ends.

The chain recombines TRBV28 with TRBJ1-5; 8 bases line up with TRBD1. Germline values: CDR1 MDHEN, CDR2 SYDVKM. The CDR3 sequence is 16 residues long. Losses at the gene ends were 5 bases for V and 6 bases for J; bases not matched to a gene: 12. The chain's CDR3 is CASSIEPGQAIQPQHF. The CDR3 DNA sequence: TGTGCCAGCAGTATTGAACCGGGACAGGCGATTCAGCCCCAGCATTTT. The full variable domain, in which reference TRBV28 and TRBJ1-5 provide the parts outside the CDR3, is DVKVTQSSRYLVKRTGEKVFLECVQDMDHENMFWYRQDPGLGLRLIYFSYDVKMKEKGDIPEGYSVSREKKERFSLILESASTNQTSMYLCASSIEPGQAIQPQHFGDGTRLSIL.

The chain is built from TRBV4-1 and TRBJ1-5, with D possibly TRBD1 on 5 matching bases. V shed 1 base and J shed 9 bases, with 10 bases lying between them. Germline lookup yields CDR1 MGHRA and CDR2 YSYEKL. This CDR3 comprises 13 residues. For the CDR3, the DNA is TGCGCCAGCAGCCAAGTGGGGGTAAGGCCCCAGCATTTT. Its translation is CASSQVGVRPQHF.

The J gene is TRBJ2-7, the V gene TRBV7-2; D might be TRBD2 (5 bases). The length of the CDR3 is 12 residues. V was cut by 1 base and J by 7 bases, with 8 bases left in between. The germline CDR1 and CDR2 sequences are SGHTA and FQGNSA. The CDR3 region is CASSLGQREQYF. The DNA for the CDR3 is TGTGCCAGCAGCTTAGGGCAGCGGGAGCAGTACTTC. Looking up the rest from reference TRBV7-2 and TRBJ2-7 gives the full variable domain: GAGVSQSPSNKVTEKGKDVELRCDPISGHTALYWYRQSLGQGLEFLIYFQGNSAPDKSGLPSDRFSAERTGGSVSTLTIQRTQQEDSAVYLCASSLGQREQYFGPGTRLTVT.

The CDR3 region is CASSLVPGSYNEQFF. The CDR3 DNA reads as TGTGCCAGCAGCTTAGTTCCGGGCTCCTACAATGAGCAGTTCTTC. This chain connects TRBV7-9 to TRBJ2-1; D is uncertain. The CDR3 covers 15 residues. V was cut by 1 base and J by 0 bases, with 7 bases left in between. CDR1 is SEHNR, CDR2 FQNEAQ, per germline (reference sequence). The full variable domain, completed using reference TRBV7-9 and TRBJ2-1, is DTGVSQNPRHKITKRGQNVTFRCDPISEHNRLYWYRQTLGQGPEFLTYFQNEAQLEKSRLLSDRFSAERPKGSFSTLEIQRTEQGDSAMYLCASSLVPGSYNEQFFGPGTRLTVL.

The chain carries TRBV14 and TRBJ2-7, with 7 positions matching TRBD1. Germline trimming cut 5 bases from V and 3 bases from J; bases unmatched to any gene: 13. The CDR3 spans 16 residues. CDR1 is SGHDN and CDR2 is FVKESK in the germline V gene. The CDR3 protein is CASSRYQQGVDYEQYF. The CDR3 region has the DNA TGTGCCAGCAGCAGATACCAGCAGGGGGTCGACTACGAGCAGTACTTC.

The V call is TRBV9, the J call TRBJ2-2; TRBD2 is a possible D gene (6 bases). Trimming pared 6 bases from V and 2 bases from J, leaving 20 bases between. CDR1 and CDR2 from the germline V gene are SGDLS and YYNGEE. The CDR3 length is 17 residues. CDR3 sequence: CASTPMPAGANTGELFF. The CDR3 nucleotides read TGTGCCAGCACCCCAATGCCAGCGGGCGCAAACACCGGGGAGCTGTTTTTT. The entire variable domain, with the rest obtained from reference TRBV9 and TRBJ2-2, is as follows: DSGVTQTPKHLITATGQRVTLRCSPRSGDLSVYWYQQSLDQGLQFLIQYYNGEERAKGNILERFSAQQFPDLHSELNLSSLELGDSALYFCASTPMPAGANTGELFFGEGSRLTVL.

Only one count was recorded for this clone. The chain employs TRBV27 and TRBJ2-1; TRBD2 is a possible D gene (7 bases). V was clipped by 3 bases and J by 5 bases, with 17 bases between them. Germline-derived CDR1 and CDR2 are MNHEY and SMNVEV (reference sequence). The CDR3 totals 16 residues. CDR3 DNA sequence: TGTGCCAGCAGTTTGTTTGGGGGGGGGCTAAACAATGAGCAGTTCTTC. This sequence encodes CASSLFGGGLNNEQFF.

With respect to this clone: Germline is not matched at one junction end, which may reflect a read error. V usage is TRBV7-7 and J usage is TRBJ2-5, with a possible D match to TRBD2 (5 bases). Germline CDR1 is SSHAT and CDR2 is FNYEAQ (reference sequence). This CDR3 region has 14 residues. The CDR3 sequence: CASSLEGLLETQYF. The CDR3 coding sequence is TGTGCTAGCAGCTTAGAGGGTCTCCTAGAGACCCAGTACTTC.

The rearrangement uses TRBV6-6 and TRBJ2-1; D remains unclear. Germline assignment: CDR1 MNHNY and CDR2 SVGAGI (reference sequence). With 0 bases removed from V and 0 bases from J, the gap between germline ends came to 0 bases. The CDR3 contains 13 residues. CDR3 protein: CASSYSSYNEQFF. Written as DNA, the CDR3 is TGTGCCAGCAGTTACTCCTCCTACAATGAGCAGTTCTTC.

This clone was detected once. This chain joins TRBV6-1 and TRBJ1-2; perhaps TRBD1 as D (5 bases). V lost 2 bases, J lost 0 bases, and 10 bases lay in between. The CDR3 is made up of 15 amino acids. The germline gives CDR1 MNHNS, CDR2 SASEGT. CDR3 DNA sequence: TGTGCCAGCAGTGAATACGGGGCGGCTAACTATGGCTACACCTTC. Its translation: CASSEYGAANYGYTF.

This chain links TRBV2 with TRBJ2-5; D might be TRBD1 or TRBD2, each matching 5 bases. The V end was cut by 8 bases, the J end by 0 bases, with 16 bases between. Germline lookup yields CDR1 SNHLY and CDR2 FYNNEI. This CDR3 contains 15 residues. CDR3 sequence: CASPQGRRYQETQYF. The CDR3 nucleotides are TGTGCCAGCCCCCAGGGACGGCGGTACCAAGAGACCCAGTACTTC. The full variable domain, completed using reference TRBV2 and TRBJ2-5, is EPEVTQTPSHQVTQMGQEVILRCVPISNHLYFYWYRQILGQKVEFLVSFYNNEISEKSEIFDDQFSVERPDGSNFTLKIRSTKLEDSAMYFCASPQGRRYQETQYFGPGTRLLVL.

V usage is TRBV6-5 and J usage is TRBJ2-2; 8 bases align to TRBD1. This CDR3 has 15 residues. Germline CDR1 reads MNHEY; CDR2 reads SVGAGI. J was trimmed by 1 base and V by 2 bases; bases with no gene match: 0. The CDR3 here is CASSYGTGNTGELFF. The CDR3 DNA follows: TGTGCCAGCAGTTACGGGACAGGGAACACCGGGGAGCTGTTTTTT.